A single T cell receptor (beta chain) is shown here with its context. This sample is drawn from a study of cytomegalovirus exposure and HLA in healthy donors. V gave up 2 bases and J gave up 0 bases, with 4 bases separating them. Germline loops: CDR1 SGHNT, CDR2 YENEEA. CDR3 length equals 14 residues. Both 60 Vbeta primers and 13 Jbeta primers went into the PCR. Method: immunoSEQ multiplex PCR; TCRdb's copy keeps in-frame clones and lacks some. The repertoire holds 90,000 to 95,000 clones, with roughly four fifths as singletons. The rearrangement joins TRBV11-3 to TRBJ2-2; D gene uncertain. The receptor comes from a man aged 25-45 years in good health and CMV-seronegative. The sample was PBMCs. The CDR3 loop reads CASSLTTNTGELFF. The CDR3 DNA sequence: TGTGCCAGCAGCTTAACAACGAACACCGGGGAGCTGTTTTTT.